This T cell receptor (beta chain) stems from a study of blood T cells in healthy people across ages. A second PCR of 7 to 11 cycles used a sample-barcoded 5' primer and a J-beta primer mix. TCRdb reprocessed the 5' RACE reads via MiXCR and lists one record per CDR3 protein. This table has over a million distinct CDR3 sequences, under 55% appearing once. The junction had 2 bases not matched to a gene; V was cut back by 6 bases and J by 4 bases. This CDR3 is 14 amino acids long. CDR1 is ENHRY, CDR2 SYGVKD, per germline. This clonotype was counted between two and nine times. Source material: blood. The chain has TRBV10-3 and TRBJ2-3; 12 bases are a match to TRBD2. This TCR came from a woman under 30 in good health. This chain's CDR3 is CAIRTSGGADTQYF. The CDR3 nucleotides are TGTGCCATCAGGACTAGCGGGGGCGCAGATACGCAGTATTTT.